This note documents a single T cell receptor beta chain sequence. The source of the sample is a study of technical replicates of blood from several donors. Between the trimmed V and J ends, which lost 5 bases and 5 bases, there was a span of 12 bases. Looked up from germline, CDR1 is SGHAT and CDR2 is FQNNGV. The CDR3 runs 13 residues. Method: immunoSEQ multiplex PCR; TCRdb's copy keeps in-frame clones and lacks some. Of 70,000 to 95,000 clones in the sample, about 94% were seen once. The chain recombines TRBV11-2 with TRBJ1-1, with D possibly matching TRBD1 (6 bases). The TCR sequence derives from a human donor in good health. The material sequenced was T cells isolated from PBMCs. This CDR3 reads CASSPHRVTEAFF. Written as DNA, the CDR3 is TGTGCCAGCAGCCCCCACAGGGTTACTGAAGCTTTCTTT.